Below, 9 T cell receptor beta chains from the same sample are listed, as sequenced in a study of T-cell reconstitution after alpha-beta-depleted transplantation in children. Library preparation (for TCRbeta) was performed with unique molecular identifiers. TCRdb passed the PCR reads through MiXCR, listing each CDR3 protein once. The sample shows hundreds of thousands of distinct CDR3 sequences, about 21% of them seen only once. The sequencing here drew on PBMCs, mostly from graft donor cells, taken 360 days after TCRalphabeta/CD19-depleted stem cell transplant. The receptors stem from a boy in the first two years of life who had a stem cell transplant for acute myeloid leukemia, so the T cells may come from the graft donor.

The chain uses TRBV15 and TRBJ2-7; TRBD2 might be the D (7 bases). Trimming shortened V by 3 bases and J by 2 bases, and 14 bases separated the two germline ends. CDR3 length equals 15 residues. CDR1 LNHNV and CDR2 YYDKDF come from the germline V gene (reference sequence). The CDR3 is CATSRDRGGAYEQYV. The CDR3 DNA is TGTGCCACCAGCAGGGATCGAGGGGGGGCCTACGAGCAGTACGTC.

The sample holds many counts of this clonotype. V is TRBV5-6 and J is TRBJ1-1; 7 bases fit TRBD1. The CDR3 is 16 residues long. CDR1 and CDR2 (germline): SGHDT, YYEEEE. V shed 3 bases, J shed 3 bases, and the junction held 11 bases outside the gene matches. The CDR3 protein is CASSWDRGEVDTEAFF. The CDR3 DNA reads TGTGCCAGCAGCTGGGACAGAGGGGAGGTGGACACTGAAGCTTTCTTT.

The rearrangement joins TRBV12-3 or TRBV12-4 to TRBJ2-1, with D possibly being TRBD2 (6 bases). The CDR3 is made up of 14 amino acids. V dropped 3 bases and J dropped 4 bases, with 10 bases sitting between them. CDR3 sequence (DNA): TGTGCCAGCAGTTTGCTAGCGAAGTACAATGAGCAGTTCTTC. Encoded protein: CASSLLAKYNEQFF.

The CDR3 spells CSAKKPTNTGELFF. CDR3 in DNA: TGCAGTGCTAAGAAGCCTACGAACACCGGGGAGCTGTTTTTT. The chain recombines TRBV20-1 with TRBJ2-2; no definite D call. CDR1 and CDR2 (germline): DFQATT, SNEGSKA (reference sequence). CDR3 length equals 14 residues. V lost 4 bases to trimming and J lost 0 bases, with 9 bases between them.

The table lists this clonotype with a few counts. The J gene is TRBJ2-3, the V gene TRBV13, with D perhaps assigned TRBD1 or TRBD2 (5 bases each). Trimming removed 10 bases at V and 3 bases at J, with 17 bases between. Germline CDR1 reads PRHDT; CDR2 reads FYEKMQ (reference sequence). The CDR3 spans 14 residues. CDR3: CATGTPGRTDTQYF. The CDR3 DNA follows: TGTGCCACTGGGACCCCTGGGCGTACAGATACGCAGTATTTT.

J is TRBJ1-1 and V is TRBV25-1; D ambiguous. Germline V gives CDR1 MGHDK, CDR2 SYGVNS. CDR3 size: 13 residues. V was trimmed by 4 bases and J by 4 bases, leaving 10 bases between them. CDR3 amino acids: CASSARSLTEAFF. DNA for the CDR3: TGTGCCAGCAGTGCAAGGAGTCTCACTGAAGCTTTCTTT.

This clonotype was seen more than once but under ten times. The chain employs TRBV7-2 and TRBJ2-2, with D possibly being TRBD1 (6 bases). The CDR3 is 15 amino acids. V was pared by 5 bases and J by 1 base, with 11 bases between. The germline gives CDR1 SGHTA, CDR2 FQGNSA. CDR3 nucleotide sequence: TGTGCCAGCAGCCTACAGGGTTTGAACACCGGGGAGCTGTTTTTT. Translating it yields CASSLQGLNTGELFF.

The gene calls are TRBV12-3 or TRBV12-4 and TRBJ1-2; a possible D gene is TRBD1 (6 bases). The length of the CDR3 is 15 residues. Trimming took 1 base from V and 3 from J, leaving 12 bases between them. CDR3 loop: CASSLGYRVDYGYTF. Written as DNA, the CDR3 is TGTGCCAGCAGTTTAGGGTACAGGGTAGACTATGGCTACACCTTC.

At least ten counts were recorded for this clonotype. The CDR3: CATSRDRQSGELFF. CDR3 nucleotides: TGTGCCACCAGCAGAGATCGACAATCCGGGGAGCTGTTTTTT. J is TRBJ2-2 and V is TRBV15; D call uncertain. There are 14 residues in the CDR3. Trimming shortened V by 0 bases and J by 6 bases, and 8 bases separated the two germline ends. Germline V lookup: CDR1 LNHNV, CDR2 YYDKDF (reference sequence).